Listed below are T cell receptor beta chains from one sample, sequenced in a study of T cell changes during pregnancy in multiple sclerosis. Some clones are missing from TCRdb's copy, which holds only in-frame ones; the method was immunoSEQ multiplex PCR. The table has 90,000 or so clones, around 93% seen once. The source material was PBMCs, sampled in the first trimester of pregnancy. Every receptor here comes from a female donor in good health, serving as a control in a pregnancy study. Some clones in this sample may be carry-over from other donors' samples. Both conserved end residues are part of each CDR3. The D gene is left open where the match is weak. Expanded clones get a size class; other rows say once, few or many, or leave the size out.

j_call | d_call | cdr3_length | v_call | clone_size | cdr3_aa | cdr3_nt
TRBJ1-5 | . | 16 | TRBV4-1 | . | CASSQDLGQGSRPQHF | TGTGCCAGCAGCCAAGATTTAGGGCAGGGTAGTCGGCCCCAGCATTTT
TRBJ1-1 | TRBD1 | 15 | TRBV19 | . | CASSLSRQGRTEAFF | TGTGCCAGTAGTTTATCCCGACAGGGGAGGACTGAAGCTTTCTTT
TRBJ2-2 | TRBD2 | 16 | TRBV2 | . | CASSDEWAGGTGELFF | TGTGCCAGCAGTGATGAGTGGGCGGGAGGCACCGGGGAGCTGTTTTTT
TRBJ2-7 | TRBD2 | 17 | TRBV4-1 | . | CASSHPYGRGLSYEQYF | TGCGCCAGCAGCCATCCCTACGGGCGGGGGTTATCCTACGAGCAGTACTTC
TRBJ2-1 | TRBD2 | 15 | TRBV7-6 | . | CASSPELAGAEEQFF | TGTGCCAGCAGCCCAGAGCTAGCGGGGGCGGAGGAGCAGTTCTTC
TRBJ2-2 | TRBD1 | 13 | TRBV28 | once | CASDRVNTGELFF | TGTGCCAGCGACAGGGTGAACACCGGGGAGCTGTTTTTT
TRBJ2-7 | TRBD2 | 16 | TRBV11-3 | . | CASSLGYGAGVSEQYF | TGTGCCAGCAGCTTAGGATACGGAGCGGGAGTCAGCGAGCAGTACTTC
TRBJ2-7 | . | 13 | TRBV28 | . | CASRSSGRYEQYF | TGTGCCAGCAGGTCCTCGGGTAGGTACGAGCAGTACTTC
TRBJ2-3 | . | 11 | TRBV7-2 | . | CASSFKDTQYF | TGTGCCAGCAGCTTTAAAGATACGCAGTATTTT
TRBJ2-1 | TRBD2 | 17 | TRBV15 | . | CATSILSSSGRANEQFF | TGTGCCACCAGCATCCTCTCGAGTAGCGGGAGGGCGAATGAGCAGTTCTTC
TRBJ1-5 | TRBD1 | 14 | TRBV6-5 | . | CASRPGQEYQPQHF | TGTGCCAGCAGGCCGGGACAGGAATATCAGCCCCAGCATTTT
TRBJ2-7 | . | 15 | TRBV5-1 | . | CASSLARQAPYEQYF | TGCGCCAGCAGCTTGGCGAGACAGGCCCCCTACGAGCAGTACTTC
TRBJ1-2 | . | 13 | TRBV29-1 | . | CSVDSGANYGYTF | TGCAGCGTTGACTCGGGAGCTAACTATGGCTACACCTTC
TRBJ2-7 | TRBD2 | 16 | TRBV27 | once | CASSLYPSGDAYEQYF | TGTGCCAGCAGTTTATACCCTAGCGGGGACGCCTACGAGCAGTACTTC
TRBJ1-6 | . | 15 | TRBV7-9 | . | CASSREQGLNSPLHF | TGTGCCAGCAGCCGTGAACAGGGCCTGAATTCACCCCTCCACTTT
TRBJ1-6 | TRBD1 | 15 | TRBV7-8 | once | CASGKTGAYNSPLHF | TGTGCCAGCGGGAAGACAGGGGCTTATAATTCACCCCTCCACTTT
TRBJ2-1 | . | 15 | TRBV7-8 | . | CASSPFRDSPNEQFF | TGTGCCAGCAGCCCCTTCCGGGACTCTCCCAATGAGCAGTTCTTC
TRBJ2-7 | . | 13 | TRBV9 | . | CASSPTRGYEQYF | TGTGCCAGCAGCCCTACTAGGGGGTACGAGCAGTACTTC